This T cell receptor beta chain was sequenced during a study of cytomegalovirus exposure and HLA in healthy donors. CDR3 length equals 13 residues. With 6 bases clipped from V and 4 bases from J, the junction kept 4 bases outside the gene matches. CDR1 LNHDA and CDR2 SQIVND come from the germline V gene (reference sequence). In the PCR, 60 Vbeta and 13 Jbeta primers were used. Clones were sequenced by immunoSEQ multiplex PCR, and TCRdb holds only the in-frame ones, with some missing. The sample consists of about 160,000 clones, almost 80% of them appearing once. The J gene is TRBJ1-1, the V gene TRBV19; 8 bases match TRBD1. The sample consisted of PBMCs. The clonotype originates from a woman between 45 and 60 years old in good health and CMV-seronegative. The CDR3 reads CASRHTGGTEAFF. The CDR3 bases are TGTGCCAGTAGGCACACAGGGGGCACTGAAGCTTTCTTT.